The table lists the clone carrying this TCR beta chain with a count of one. The antigen remains undetermined. Profiled with immunoSEQ multiplex PCR; TCRdb holds only in-frame clones, not every one. The sample consists of about 2.3 million clones, roughly 93% of them appearing once. Naive CD4+ cells were CD45RA-selected; the remaining cells were memory. These data are taken from a study of shared clonotypes between healthy human individuals. The wider study: Donors consisted of two women and three men between 18 and 49.

Study results and caveats: Rarefaction showed that sequencing of sorted subsets was incomplete (despite large depth). Approximately 4.9% of naive CD4 clonotypes were shared across four donors.

Material for sequencing was naive CD4+ T cells from PBMCs. Subset of the sample: CD45RA+ positively selected. The TCR sequence derives from a young man in good health. Some clones in this sample may be carry-over from other donors' samples.

The CDR3 sequence is CASSARSWSSYNEQFF. CDR3 nucleotide sequence: TGTGCCAGCAGTGCCCGGAGTTGGAGCTCCTACAATGAGCAGTTCTTC. This chain uses TRBV27 with TRBJ2-1; D gene uncertain. The CDR3 covers 16 residues. The germline V gene encodes CDR1 MNHEY and CDR2 SMNVEV (reference sequence). The V gene lost 5 bases and the J gene lost 0 bases, with 14 bases spanning the gap.